This TCR beta chain came from a study of T cell responses to AZD1222 COVID-19 vaccine. Background on the study: Recipients boosted at about 4 weeks or about 12 weeks are pooled.

Overall study findings and caveats: Donors in the cohort were predominantly white British and more often female, and clonal diversity was possibly underestimated. At baseline, seropositivity was found in only a handful of AZD1222 recipients.

Turning to this clone: Its antigen is as yet unknown.

The table came from immunoSEQ multiplex PCR; TCRdb's copy has only in-frame clones and leaves some out. The sample records 89,000 or so clones, 65% to 90% being singletons. Per germline, CDR1 SGHNT and CDR2 YENEEA. This CDR3 comprises 16 residues. The ends lost 4 bases at V and 6 bases at J; junction bases unmatched: 9. This sequence joins TRBV11-3 and TRBJ1-6; 7 bases fit TRBD1. This TCR came from an adult in good health. The sequenced sample was peripheral blood, obtained on day 0 of AZD1222 vaccination. CDR3 loop: CASSSSLTGINSPLHF. CDR3 DNA sequence: TGTGCCAGCAGCTCGTCGTTGACAGGGATTAATTCACCCCTCCACTTT.